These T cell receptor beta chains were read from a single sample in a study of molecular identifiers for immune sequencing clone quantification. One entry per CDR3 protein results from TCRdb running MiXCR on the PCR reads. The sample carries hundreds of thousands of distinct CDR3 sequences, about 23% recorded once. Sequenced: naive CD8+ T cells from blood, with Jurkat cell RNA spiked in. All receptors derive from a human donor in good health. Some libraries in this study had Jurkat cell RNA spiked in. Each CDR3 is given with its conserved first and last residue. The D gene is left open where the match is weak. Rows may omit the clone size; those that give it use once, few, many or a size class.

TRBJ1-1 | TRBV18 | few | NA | TGTGCCAGCTCACCAGGAGGCAGGCTGAACACTGAAGCTTTCTTT | CASSPGGRLNTEAFF
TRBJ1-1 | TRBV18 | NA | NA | TGTGCCAGCTCACCATTCCAAGGCCGTTCCATGAACACTGAAGCTTTCTTT | CASSPFQGRSMNTEAFF
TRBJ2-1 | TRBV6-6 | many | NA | TGTGCCAGCAGTTACGTCCGGGAGTGGGACAATGAGCAGTTCTTC | CASSYVREWDNEQFF
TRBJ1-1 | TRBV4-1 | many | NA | TGCGCCAGCAGCAAGGCCGGGCCGACCACTGAAGCTTTCTTT | CASSKAGPTTEAFF
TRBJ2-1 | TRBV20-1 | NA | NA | TGCAGTGCCCCAGGGTTGGAGAAGAATGAGCAGTTCTTC | CSAPGLEKNEQFF
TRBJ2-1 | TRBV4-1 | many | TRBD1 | TGCGCCAGCAGCCATACAGGGGCCCCGTTGGATGAGCAGTTCTTC | CASSHTGAPLDEQFF
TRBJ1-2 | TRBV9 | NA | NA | TGTGCCAGCAGCGCCGAGGGGGTCAGGGGAGTCGACTATGGCTACACCTTC | CASSAEGVRGVDYGYTF
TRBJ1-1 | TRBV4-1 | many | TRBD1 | TGCGCCAGCAGCCAGGAAAGGACAGGCGGCACTGAAGCTTTCTTT | CASSQERTGGTEAFF
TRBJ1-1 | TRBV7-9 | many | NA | TGTGCCAGCAGCTTAGGGATATTAACTGAAGCTTTCTTT | CASSLGILTEAFF
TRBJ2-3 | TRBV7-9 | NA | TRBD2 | TGTGCCAGCAGCTTCCCCGGGAGGGCCAGCACAGATACGCAGTATTTT | CASSFPGRASTDTQYF
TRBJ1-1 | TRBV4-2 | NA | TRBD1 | TGTGCCAGCAGCCAAGATTCAGGGGGCAACACTGAAGCTTTCTTT | CASSQDSGGNTEAFF
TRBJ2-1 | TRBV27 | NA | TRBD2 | TGTGCCAGCAGTTTAGAGAATAGCGGGATCCTAAAGGGCTCCTACAATGAGCAGTTCTTC | CASSLENSGILKGSYNEQFF
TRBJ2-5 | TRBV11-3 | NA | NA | TGTGCCAGCAGCCCCGAAAACCAAGAGACCCCGTACTTC | CASSPENQETPYF
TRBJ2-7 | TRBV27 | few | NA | TGTGCCAGCAGCGTGGTAGGGGCCTACGAGCAGTACTTC | CASSVVGAYEQYF
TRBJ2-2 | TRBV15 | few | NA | TGTGCCACCAGCATCTCACTAACTCACAACACCGGGGAGCTGTTTTTT | CATSISLTHNTGELFF
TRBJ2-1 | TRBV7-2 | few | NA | TGTGCCAGCAGCTTATTCGGGGGTTCCTACAATGAGCAGTTCTTC | CASSLFGGSYNEQFF
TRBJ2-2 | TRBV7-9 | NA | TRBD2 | TGTGCCAGCAGCACCCCCGAACTAGCGGGGTCCGGGGAGCTGTTTTTT | CASSTPELAGSGELFF
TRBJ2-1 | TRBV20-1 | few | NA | TGCAGTGCCAAGGTATGGACCAGCGTAGTAGGCGAGCAGTTCTTC | CSAKVWTSVVGEQFF
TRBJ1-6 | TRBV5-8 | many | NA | TGTGCCAGCAGCTTGGCCTGGGATTCACCCCTCCACTTT | CASSLAWDSPLHF
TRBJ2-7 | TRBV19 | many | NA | TGTGCCAGTCGGAGCTACGAGCAGTACTTC | CASRSYEQYF
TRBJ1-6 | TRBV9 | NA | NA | TGTGCCAGCAGCCCCCGACAGGAAGGCAATTCACCCCTCCACTTT | CASSPRQEGNSPLHF
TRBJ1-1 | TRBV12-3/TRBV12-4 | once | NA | TGTGCCAGCGGCCCTAGCCTCGGGGGCACTGAAGCTTTCTTT | CASGPSLGGTEAFF
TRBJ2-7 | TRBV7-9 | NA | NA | TGTGCCAGCAGCCCCCCGAGATCCCTGTACGAGCAGTACTTC | CASSPPRSLYEQYF
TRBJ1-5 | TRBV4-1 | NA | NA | TGCGCCAGCAGCCAAGTCCCGGACAGAAGCAATCGGCCCCAGCATTTT | CASSQVPDRSNRPQHF